This TCR beta chain originates from a study of T cell responses to AZD1222 COVID-19 vaccine. Study-wide results and caveats: Within unmutated variant regions lay the reported targets of nearly half of spike-specific TCRs. After two AZD1222 doses, spike-specific TCR breadth and depth rose versus day 0. All repertoire sampling was performed exclusively after the peak T cell response. Clonal diversity was possibly underestimated, and the donors were mostly white British, with more females.

CDR3 size: 14 residues. Germline V lookup: CDR1 GTSNPN, CDR2 SVGIG (reference sequence). The germline V and J ends were trimmed by 4 bases and 2 bases, with 9 bases remaining between them. About this clone itself: Its antigen is still unknown.

Profiling relied on immunoSEQ multiplex PCR, and the TCRdb table lists in-frame clones only, not all of them. Of approximately 110,000 clones listed, roughly 91% are singletons. The clonotype was recovered from an adult in good health. The sample here was peripheral blood, taken on day 0 of AZD1222 vaccination. The genes are TRBV30 and TRBJ2-6, with D possibly matching TRBD2 (5 bases). CDR3 sequence reads: CAWTTGAGANVLTF. CDR3 DNA: TGTGCCTGGACTACCGGGGCTGGGGCCAACGTCCTGACTTTC.